Shown below are 26 T cell receptor beta chains from a single sample sequenced in a study of blood T cell repertoires in COVID-19. Sequencing used immunoSEQ multiplex PCR; TCRdb keeps in-frame clones, though not all of them. The table lists under 350,000 clones, 86% of them singletons. The material sequenced was PBMCs or T cells enriched from blood (not recorded which). The receptor set was obtained from a woman aged 40-49 years with acute COVID-19.

The V and J genes are TRBV19 and TRBJ1-4, with 11 bases aligning to TRBD1. The J segment lost 7 bases and the V segment lost 10 bases, leaving 5 bases of the junction unmatched. CDR3 size: 13 residues. From germline, CDR1 is LNHDA and CDR2 SQIVND (reference sequence). The DNA of the CDR3 is TGTGCCACCGCGGGACAGGGGGTTGAAAAACTGTTTTTT. Amino acids: CATAGQGVEKLFF.

This clone was observed a single time. This sequence joins TRBV2 and TRBJ2-5, with TRBD1 matching over 9 bases. This CDR3 contains 12 residues. J gave up 2 bases and V 9 bases, and 1 base lay outside the gene matches. Germline assignment: CDR1 SNHLY and CDR2 FYNNEI. CDR3: CARGTGQETQYF. CDR3 nucleotide sequence: TGTGCCAGAGGGACAGGGCAAGAGACCCAGTACTTC.

V and J are TRBV25-1 and TRBJ2-3; D is possibly TRBD1 (5 bases). Germline V gene lookup returns CDR1 MGHDK and CDR2 SYGVNS. Trimming pared 6 bases from V and 5 bases from J, leaving 12 bases between. The CDR3 is made up of 13 amino acids. CDR3 loop: CASRHDRLDTQYF. The CDR3 DNA follows: TGTGCCAGCAGACACGACAGACTAGATACGCAGTATTTT.

This chain uses TRBV7-9 with TRBJ1-4; D uncertain. The CDR3 runs to 12 residues. Trimming shortened V by 4 bases and J by 6 bases, and 6 bases separated the two germline ends. Germline CDR1 and CDR2: SEHNR and FQNEAQ (reference sequence). This CDR3 is CASSSGDEKLFF. The CDR3 DNA reads as TGTGCCAGCAGCTCCGGGGATGAAAAACTGTTTTTT.

The chain couples TRBV11-3 to TRBJ1-3, with no clear D. V gave up 0 bases and J gave up 4 bases, with 4 bases separating them. CDR3 length equals 13 residues. CDR1 is SGHNT and CDR2 is YENEEA in the germline V gene. The CDR3 bases are TGTGCCAGCAGCTTAGATGCGGGAAACACCATATATTTT. This translates into CASSLDAGNTIYF. Supplemented by reference TRBV11-3 and TRBJ1-3, the full variable domain reads EAGVVQSPRYKIIEKKQPVAFWCNPISGHNTLYWYLQNLGQGPELLIRYENEEAVDDSQLPKDRFSAERLKGVDSTLKIQPAELGDSAVYLCASSLDAGNTIYFGEGSWLTVV.

This chain links TRBV6-2 or TRBV6-3 with TRBJ1-3, with D possibly TRBD1 on 6 matching bases. CDR1 MNHEY and CDR2 SVGEGT come from the germline V gene. The CDR3 consists of 15 residues. Trimming took 6 bases from V and 9 from J, leaving 21 bases between them. CDR3 sequence: CASSSITGKASTIYF. As DNA, the CDR3 is TGTGCCAGCAGCTCCATTACAGGGAAGGCGAGCACCATATATTTT.

J is TRBJ2-2 and V is TRBV7-9, with D unclear. There are 14 residues in the CDR3. Germline lookup yields CDR1 SEHNR and CDR2 FQNEAQ (reference sequence). V was clipped by 0 bases and J by 4 bases, with 6 bases between them. The CDR3 region has the DNA TGTGCCAGCAGCTTAGCCCAGGTCACCGGGGAGCTGTTTTTT. It encodes CASSLAQVTGELFF.

J is TRBJ1-2 and V is TRBV3-1 (or the pseudogene TRBV3-2); maybe TRBD1 (5 bases). The germline V gene has CDR1 LGHDT and CDR2 YNNKEL (reference sequence). V was clipped by 2 bases and J by 5 bases, with 9 bases between them. There are 13 residues in the CDR3. The CDR3 DNA is TGTGCCAGCAGCCAACCTAGGGGTTATGGCTACACCTTC. Protein sequence: CASSQPRGYGYTF.

This chain uses TRBV5-8 with TRBJ1-1; possible D gene TRBD1, 5 bases. Germline values: CDR1 SGHTS, CDR2 YDEGEE. There are 15 residues in the CDR3. V was cut by 0 bases and J by 4 bases, with 13 bases left in between. CDR3 region: CASSLEEGWSTEAFF. In DNA form, the CDR3 reads TGTGCCAGCAGCTTGGAGGAGGGGTGGAGCACTGAAGCTTTCTTT.

The V and J genes are TRBV7-2 and TRBJ2-7; 7 bases map to TRBD1. The CDR3 spans 14 residues. Losses at the gene ends were 4 bases for V and 2 bases for J; bases not matched to a gene: 5. CDR1 and CDR2 (germline): SGHTA, FQGNSA. The CDR3 coding sequence is TGTGCCAGCAGCTGGGCACAGGGGCCCTACGAGCAGTACTTC. Encoded protein: CASSWAQGPYEQYF.

The chain recombines TRBV5-5 with TRBJ1-5; 8 bases align to TRBD1. After removal of 0 bases from V and 4 bases from J, the junction contained 6 bases not matched to a gene. CDR1 SGHKS and CDR2 YYEKEE come from the germline V gene (reference sequence). The CDR3 has 16 residues. CDR3 residues: CASSLVRQGNNQPQHF. The CDR3 nucleotides are TGTGCCAGCAGCTTGGTTAGACAGGGGAATAATCAGCCCCAGCATTTT.

The count of this clone is one. This chain connects TRBV6-6 to TRBJ1-5; 11 bases line up with TRBD1. CDR1 and CDR2 (germline): MNHNY, SVGAGI (reference sequence). This CDR3 spans 16 amino acids. V lost 6 bases, J lost 5 bases, and 9 bases stayed unmatched. CDR3 loop: CASSSKDRGLYQPQHF. DNA of the CDR3: TGTGCCAGCAGCTCAAAGGACAGGGGGCTCTATCAGCCCCAGCATTTT.

The chain combines TRBV9 with TRBJ2-1; 12 bases match TRBD2. CDR3 length: 15 residues. Germline loops: CDR1 SGDLS, CDR2 YYNGEE. The V segment lost 3 bases and the J segment 4 bases; nucleotides outside the gene matches: 2. The CDR3, as DNA: TGTGCCAGCAGCGAGACTAGCGGGAGTTACAATGAGCAGTTCTTC. Residues: CASSETSGSYNEQFF. Full variable domain (outside the CDR3, taken from reference TRBV9 and TRBJ2-1): DSGVTQTPKHLITATGQRVTLRCSPRSGDLSVYWYQQSLDQGLQFLIQYYNGEERAKGNILERFSAQQFPDLHSELNLSSLELGDSALYFCASSETSGSYNEQFFGPGTRLTVL.

The table lists this clone with a few counts. This chain links TRBV7-2 with TRBJ1-4; 9 positions match TRBD1. The CDR3 length is 12 residues. Germline CDR1 and CDR2: SGHTA and FQGNSA. J lost 14 bases, V lost 5 bases, and 6 bases had no gene match. The chain's CDR3 is CASSPGQGGLFF. The CDR3, as DNA: TGTGCCAGCAGCCCGGGACAGGGAGGGCTGTTTTTT.

The chain recombines TRBV7-2 with TRBJ1-1; 7 bases are a match to TRBD1. Germline values: CDR1 SGHTA, CDR2 FQGNSA. CDR3 length equals 17 residues. The V segment lost 3 bases and the J segment 1 base; nucleotides outside the gene matches: 11. The CDR3 reads CASSFVGGGRPNTEAFF. The CDR3 region has the DNA TGTGCCAGCAGCTTTGTAGGGGGCGGACGTCCGAACACTGAAGCTTTCTTT.

The genes are TRBV7-9 and TRBJ1-3, with D maybe TRBD1 (6 bases). CDR1 and CDR2 (germline): SEHNR, FQNEAQ (reference sequence). The CDR3 runs to 13 residues. V was trimmed by 7 bases and J by 2 bases, leaving 9 bases between them. In DNA, the CDR3 is TGTGCCAGCACTAGGGACACTGGAAACACCATATATTTT. It is translated as CASTRDTGNTIYF.

This sequence joins TRBV5-1 and TRBJ1-2; 7 positions match TRBD1. The germline V gene has CDR1 SGHRS and CDR2 YFSETQ. V was pared by 4 bases and J by 2 bases, with 2 bases of the junction left unmatched. This CDR3 contains 13 residues. CDR3 bases: TGCGCCAGCAGCCAGGGACAGAACTATGGCTACACCTTC. This sequence encodes CASSQGQNYGYTF.

The chain has TRBV10-1 and TRBJ1-2, with 8 bases that match TRBD1. Germline CDR1 WNHNN, CDR2 SYGVQD (reference sequence). CDR3 length: 17 residues. The ends lost 4 bases at V and 7 bases at J; junction bases unmatched: 17. The CDR3 spells CASSGAWQGATIGGYTF. The CDR3, as DNA: TGCGCCAGCAGTGGTGCGTGGCAGGGGGCAACTATCGGTGGCTACACCTTC.

The genes are TRBV19 and TRBJ1-1; maybe TRBD1 (6 bases). The V gene lost 5 bases and the J gene lost 1 base, with 11 bases spanning the gap. This CDR3 has 14 residues. The germline V gene has CDR1 LNHDA and CDR2 SQIVND (reference sequence). Here the CDR3 reads CASSYTGRNTEAFF. In DNA form, the CDR3 reads TGTGCCAGTAGTTATACAGGGCGGAACACTGAAGCTTTCTTT.

This chain links TRBV9 with TRBJ1-4; maybe TRBD1 (5 bases). With 1 base removed from V and 4 bases from J, the gap between germline ends came to 14 bases. This CDR3 has 16 amino acids. The germline CDR1 and CDR2 sequences are SGDLS and YYNGEE. DNA for the CDR3: TGTGCCAGCAGCGTATCCCCAGGGCCTGTTAATGAAAAACTGTTTTTT. This sequence encodes CASSVSPGPVNEKLFF.

CDR3 sequence (DNA): TGTGCCAGCAGCTTGGACAGGGGGCGCCTCGAGCAGTACTTC. Protein sequence: CASSLDRGRLEQYF. The V gene is TRBV5-4, the J gene TRBJ2-7; TRBD1 matches at 9 bases. The junction had 4 bases not matched to a gene; V was cut back by 0 bases and J by 6 bases. Germline CDR1 reads SGHNT; CDR2 reads YYREEE (reference sequence). The CDR3 is 14 amino acids.

The genes are TRBV7-9 and TRBJ2-5; D is perhaps TRBD1 (8 bases). The CDR3 has 17 amino acids. Trimming left V 5 bases short and J 3 bases short, with 22 bases between. In germline, CDR1 is SEHNR, CDR2 FQNEAQ (reference sequence). The CDR3 DNA is TGTGCCAGCAGCCCACCGACACCACAGGGGGGGGAAGAGACCCAGTACTTC. This encodes CASSPPTPQGGEETQYF.

The rearrangement joins TRBV7-2 to TRBJ1-5; D is unresolved. CDR1 is SGHTA and CDR2 is FQGNSA in the germline V gene. The CDR3 runs to 16 residues. V dropped 4 bases and J dropped 0 bases, with 13 bases sitting between them. The CDR3 region is CASSSGGGYSNQPQHF. The CDR3 nucleotides read TGTGCCAGCAGCTCGGGTGGAGGTTATAGCAATCAGCCCCAGCATTTT.

Only a few counts were recorded for this clone. This chain uses TRBV5-6 with TRBJ2-5; TRBD2 is a possible D gene (5 bases). The CDR3 has 13 residues. Germline values: CDR1 SGHDT, CDR2 YYEEEE. V shed 4 bases and J shed 5 bases, with 12 bases lying between them. CDR3: CASSGIRGETQYF. In DNA form, the CDR3 reads TGTGCCAGCAGCGGGATAAGAGGGGAGACCCAGTACTTC.

This clone was counted once. V and J are TRBV7-8 and TRBJ2-7, with TRBD1 identical over 9 bases. The trim removed 4 bases at V and 7 bases at J, leaving 11 bases unmatched. This CDR3 region has 15 residues. The V gene's germline CDR1 is SGHVS and CDR2 FQNEAQ. The CDR3 bases are TGTGCCAGCAGCTCGCGCCGGGACAGGGTGGAAGAGCAGTACTTC. Encoded protein: CASSSRRDRVEEQYF.

This chain joins TRBV10-3 and TRBJ1-2, with 8 bases identical to TRBD1. Germline loops: CDR1 ENHRY, CDR2 SYGVKD. This CDR3 has 17 residues. Unmatched junction bases numbered 14, after V lost 6 bases and J lost 2 bases. The CDR3 bases are TGTGCCATCAGGAAGGTTACGACAGGGGTACTCAACTATGGCTACACCTTC. This codes for CAIRKVTTGVLNYGYTF.